The next 15 T cell receptor beta chains were all read from a single sample in a study of CD8+ T cells in alopecia areata. Extraction of RNA preceded its reverse transcription into cDNA, which served as the sequencing template. Produced via immunoSEQ multiplex PCR; TCRdb's table is partial and in-frame only. This sample has a few hundred thousand clones, with roughly 56% found just once. The sequenced material came from CD8+ T cells sorted from blood. The receptors stem from a human donor in good health.

The rearrangement joins TRBV27 to TRBJ2-7; D not certain. Trimming removed 5 bases at V and 5 bases at J, with 10 bases between. This CDR3 spans 12 amino acids. Germline V gene lookup returns CDR1 MNHEY and CDR2 SMNVEV (reference sequence). CDR3 in amino acids: CASSPPADEQYF. The CDR3 DNA is TGTGCCAGCAGTCCCCCCGCCGACGAGCAGTACTTC.

The chain employs TRBV7-3 and TRBJ2-1; D is perhaps TRBD1 or TRBD2 (5 bases each). The germline V and J ends were trimmed by 6 bases and 10 bases, with 13 bases remaining between them. The CDR3 covers 12 residues. The germline gives CDR1 SGHTA, CDR2 FQGTGA. The chain's CDR3 is CASSLGAREQFF. CDR3 in DNA: TGTGCCAGCAGTCTCGGGGCGCGAGAGCAGTTCTTC.

This clone was seen a few times. V gene TRBV4-1 combines with J gene TRBJ1-1; tentative D call: TRBD1 (5 bases). The CDR3 is 14 amino acids. Trimming removed 6 bases at V and 5 bases at J, with 16 bases between. The V gene's germline CDR1 is MGHRA and CDR2 YSYEKL. Written as DNA, the CDR3 is TGCGCCAGCAGTATGGCGGGGGAATGGACTGAAGCTTTCTTT. It codes for CASSMAGEWTEAFF.

This clone came up once. The chain has TRBV5-4 and TRBJ1-2; D possibly corresponds to TRBD1 (5 bases). Germline V gives CDR1 SGHNT, CDR2 YYREEE (reference sequence). The CDR3 is 14 residues long. V was shortened by 4 bases and J by 0 bases, with 10 bases between the two germline ends. DNA for the CDR3: TGTGCCAGCAGCGGGGACGGTTCTAACTATGGCTACACCTTC. The encoded protein is CASSGDGSNYGYTF.

This clone has just one count. The chain carries TRBV6-5 and TRBJ1-1; no reliable D call. Looked up from germline, CDR1 is MNHEY and CDR2 is SVGAGI. Trimming cost V 0 bases and J 0 bases, with 8 bases left between them. The CDR3 has 15 residues. This CDR3 reads CASSYSGEMNTEAFF. The CDR3 DNA reads as TGTGCCAGCAGTTACTCAGGTGAAATGAACACTGAAGCTTTCTTT.

J is TRBJ1-2 and V is TRBV7-6, with no clear D. With 1 base removed from V and 6 bases from J, the gap between germline ends came to 6 bases. Germline CDR1 and CDR2: SGHVS and FNYEAQ. This CDR3 is 12 amino acids long. DNA of the CDR3: TGTGCCAGCAGCTTAGGGGCGGATGGCTACACCTTC. Translating gives CASSLGADGYTF.

The sample holds a few counts of this clone. The chain is built from TRBV19 and TRBJ1-1, with 9 bases that match TRBD1. This CDR3 is built from 14 residues. Germline V gene lookup returns CDR1 LNHDA and CDR2 SQIVND (reference sequence). V shed 4 bases, J shed 8 bases, and the junction held 8 bases outside the gene matches. The CDR3 nucleotides are TGTGCCAGTAGTACCCACAGGGGGCGAGAGGAAGCTTTCTTT. Its translation is CASSTHRGREEAFF.

There are a few counts of this clone. The V and J genes are TRBV7-9 and TRBJ1-1; D not certain. CDR3 length equals 14 residues. Trimming removed 3 bases at V and 2 bases at J, with 10 bases between. Per the germline V gene, CDR1 is SEHNR and CDR2 is FQNEAQ (reference sequence). In DNA, the CDR3 is TGTGCCAGCAGCTTGTTGTTCAGCAACACTGAAGCTTTCTTT. Protein product: CASSLLFSNTEAFF.

In its sample, this clone was seen a few times. V usage is TRBV29-1 and J usage is TRBJ1-1; TRBD1 is a possible D gene (5 bases). The CDR3 contains 12 residues. Trimming removed 7 bases at V and 1 base at J, with 10 bases between. The germline V gene has CDR1 SQVTM and CDR2 ANQGSEA. The CDR3 reads CSDSGPNTEAFF. The CDR3 nucleotides read TGCAGCGACTCGGGACCGAACACTGAAGCTTTCTTT.

V and J are TRBV7-9 and TRBJ2-6; D might be TRBD1 (5 bases). Deletions cut 5 bases from V and 2 bases from J, with 22 bases between. Germline values: CDR1 SEHNR, CDR2 FQNEAQ (reference sequence). The CDR3 has 19 residues. The CDR3, as DNA: TGTGCCAGCAGCCCCAAGGACACCGGGTTGGTTACTGGGGCCAACGTCCTGACTTTC. It yields the protein CASSPKDTGLVTGANVLTF.

This chain connects TRBV5-6 to TRBJ1-1; a possible D gene is TRBD1 (6 bases). V lost 2 bases and J lost 7, with 9 bases in between. CDR3 length: 12 residues. Germline V gene data show CDR1 as SGHDT and CDR2 as YYEEEE. CDR3 nucleotides: TGTGCCAGCAGCTTTCAGACAGGTGAAGCTTTCTTT. This gives the protein CASSFQTGEAFF.

Notes on this clone: Other nucleotide sequences in the sample specify the same CDR3. The chain links TRBV27 to TRBJ2-3; D gene unclear. V gave up 3 bases and J gave up 5 bases, with 3 bases separating them. Germline values: CDR1 MNHEY, CDR2 SMNVEV (reference sequence). The CDR3 runs to 11 residues. CDR3 in amino acids: CASSLGDTQYF. In nucleotides, the CDR3 is TGTGCCAGCAGTTTGGGAGATACGCAGTATTTT.

This clone has a handful of counts. The chain carries TRBV21-1 and TRBJ2-7; no check of the table's D call, TRBD1, against the DNA was made. TRBV21-1 is a known pseudogene. This CDR3 is built from 15 residues. DNA of the CDR3: TGTGCCAGCAGCAATCCAGGGGCCTATACCTACGAGCAGTACTTC. Residues: CASSNPGAYTYEQYF.

This clone was observed many times. The J gene is TRBJ1-1, the V gene TRBV7-9; a possible D gene is TRBD1 (5 bases). The ends were cut back, 7 bases at V and 1 base at J, with 13 bases in the middle. The CDR3 contains 14 residues. Germline V gene lookup returns CDR1 SEHNR and CDR2 FQNEAQ (reference sequence). The CDR3: CASTIADRNTEAFF. CDR3 DNA: TGTGCCAGCACCATAGCAGACAGGAACACTGAAGCTTTCTTT. The full variable domain, completed using reference TRBV7-9 and TRBJ1-1, is DTGVSQNPRHKITKRGQNVTFRCDPISEHNRLYWYRQTLGQGPEFLTYFQNEAQLEKSRLLSDRFSAERPKGSFSTLEIQRTEQGDSAMYLCASTIADRNTEAFFGQGTRLTVV.

The chain has TRBV7-9 and TRBJ2-3, with TRBD2 matching 15 bases. V gave up 5 bases and J gave up 4 bases; unmatched junction bases: 10. Germline CDR1 SEHNR, CDR2 FQNEAQ (reference sequence). The CDR3 totals 18 residues. In DNA form, the CDR3 reads TGTGCCAGCAGCGCCCGGACTAGCGGGGGGGCCAGGTCAGATACGCAGTATTTT. This codes for CASSARTSGGARSDTQYF.